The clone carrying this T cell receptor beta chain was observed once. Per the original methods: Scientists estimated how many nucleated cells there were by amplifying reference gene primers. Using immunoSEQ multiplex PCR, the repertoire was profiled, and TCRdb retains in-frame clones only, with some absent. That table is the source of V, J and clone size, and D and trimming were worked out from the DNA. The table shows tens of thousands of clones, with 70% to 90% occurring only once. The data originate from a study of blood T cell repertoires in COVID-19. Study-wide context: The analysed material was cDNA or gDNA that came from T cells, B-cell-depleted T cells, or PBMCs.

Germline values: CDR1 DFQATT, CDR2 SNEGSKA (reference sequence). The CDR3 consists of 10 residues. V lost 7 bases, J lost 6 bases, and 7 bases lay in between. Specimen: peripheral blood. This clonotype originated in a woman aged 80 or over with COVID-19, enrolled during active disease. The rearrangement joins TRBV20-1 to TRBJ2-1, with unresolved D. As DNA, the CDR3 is TGCAGTGGGAGTAGCAATGAGCAGTTCTTC. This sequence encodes CSGSSNEQFF.